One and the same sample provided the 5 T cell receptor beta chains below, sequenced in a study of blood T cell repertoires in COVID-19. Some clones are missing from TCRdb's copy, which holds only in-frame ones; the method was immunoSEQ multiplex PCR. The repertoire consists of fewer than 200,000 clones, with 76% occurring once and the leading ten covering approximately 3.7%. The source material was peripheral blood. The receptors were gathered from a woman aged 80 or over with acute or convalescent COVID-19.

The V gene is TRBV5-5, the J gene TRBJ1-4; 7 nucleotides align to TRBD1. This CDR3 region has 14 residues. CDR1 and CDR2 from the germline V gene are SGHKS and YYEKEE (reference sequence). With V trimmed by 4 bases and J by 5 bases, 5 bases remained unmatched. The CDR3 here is CASSPTGENEKLFF. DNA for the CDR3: TGTGCCAGCAGCCCCACAGGGGAGAATGAAAAACTGTTTTTT.

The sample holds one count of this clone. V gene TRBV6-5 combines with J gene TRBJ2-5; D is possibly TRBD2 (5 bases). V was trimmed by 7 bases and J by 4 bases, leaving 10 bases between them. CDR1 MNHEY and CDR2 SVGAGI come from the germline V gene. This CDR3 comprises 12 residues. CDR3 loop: CASITEGETQYF. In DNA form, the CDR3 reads TGTGCCAGCATTACAGAGGGAGAGACCCAGTACTTC.

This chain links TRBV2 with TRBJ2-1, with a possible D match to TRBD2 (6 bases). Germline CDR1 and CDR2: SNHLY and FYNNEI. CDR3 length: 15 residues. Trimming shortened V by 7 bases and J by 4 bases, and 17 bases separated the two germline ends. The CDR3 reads CASTDPLAQYNEQFF. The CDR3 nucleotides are TGTGCCAGCACCGACCCACTAGCCCAATACAATGAGCAGTTCTTC.

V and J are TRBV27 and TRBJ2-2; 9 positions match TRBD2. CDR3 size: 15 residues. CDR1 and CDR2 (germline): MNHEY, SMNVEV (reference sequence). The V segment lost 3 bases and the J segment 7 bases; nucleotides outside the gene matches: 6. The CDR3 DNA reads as TGTGCCAGCAGTTTGCGGCGGGGGGGCGACGGGGAGCTGTTTTTT. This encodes CASSLRRGGDGELFF.

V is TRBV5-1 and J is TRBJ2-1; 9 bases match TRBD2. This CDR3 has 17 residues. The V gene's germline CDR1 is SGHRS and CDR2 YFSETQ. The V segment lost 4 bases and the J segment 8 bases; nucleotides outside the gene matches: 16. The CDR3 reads CASSEWRGGAMSDEQFF. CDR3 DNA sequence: TGCGCCAGCAGCGAGTGGCGCGGGGGGGCCATGAGCGATGAGCAGTTCTTC.